This T cell receptor (beta chain) was sequenced during a study of blood T cell repertoires in COVID-19 (dated by TCRdb to 2018 to 2020). Notes on the research overall: Collaborator samples came from the United States, Italy and Spain and covered acute and convalescent phases of COVID-19. A freely available public database, intended as a resource for researchers studying the immune response to SARS-CoV-2, is where the repertoires were released. The material from the prospective study consisted of cDNA or gDNA derived from T cells, B-cell-depleted T cells, or PBMCs. Where available, HLA class I and class II types were obtained from metadata supplied by the sample provider rather than from assay-based typing. The sample metadata nearly always contained a de-identified subject ID, COVID-19 status, age in years and sex. Subjects who had been exposed to COVID-19, were actively infected with it, or had recovered from it provided the deeply sampled blood TCRbeta repertoires that made up the dataset. The samples were drawn from the first 160 participants of the ongoing ImmuneRACE study and from 1,254 subjects provided by 6 global collaborators.

Participants in the prospective study were enrolled through a virtual design, were aged roughly 18 to 90 years, and lived in roughly 25 United States geographic areas. In the prospective study, participants were assigned to cohorts based on the clinical history participants reported in a screening survey and a study questionnaire. ImmuneRACE Cohort 3 recovered participants were defined by two consecutive negative NP/OP PCR tests, healthcare professional clearance, or symptom resolution. In the prospective study, whole blood, serum and a nasopharyngeal or oropharyngeal swab were collected from each participant by mobile phlebotomists. Additional blood draws and questionnaires over an approximately 2-month period could optionally be provided by prospective study participants. Before DNA extraction, blood samples from the prospective study were shipped at room temperature or frozen. TCRbeta CDR3 regions were amplified from genomic DNA by means of the immunoSEQ Assay, a bias-controlled multiplex PCR. In the original analysis: The number of nucleated cells in each sample was estimated from the amplification of reference gene primers within the assay. To quantify the absolute abundance of each unique TCRbeta CDR3 rearrangement, sequence reads were collapsed and filtered. For each sample, productive Simpson clonality was calculated as the square root of Simpson's diversity index across productive rearrangements. TCRdb provides this immuneACCESS table in a form limited to in-frame rearrangements. Some clones are lacking; in checked studies, under half of them reflect an unresolved V gene, and why the rest are absent is not known. V and J calls and clone size follow that table, whereas D and trimming were derived from the DNA. For this sample the table gives a few hundred thousand clones, of which 84% were detected only once. The top ten constitute roughly 3.6% of the sample.

In this sample, this clone turned up a few times. Its target antigen remains unknown. The sample holds no much larger clone one base away, and base qualities are not on file. V has 6 bases trimmed and J has 6 bases trimmed; junction bases matching no gene number 4. The CDR3 runs 13 residues from the cysteine to the phenylalanine. Left in the record is the CDR3 DNA by itself, 39 bases read in frame from the first base. Via the germline V gene (reference sequence), CDR1 is LNHDA and CDR2 SQIVND. The investigation overall reported the following: The quantity of clinical and demographic metadata differed by source and by participant and was supplied without curation.

In this chain, TRBV19 is recombined with TRBJ1-2; 10 central nucleotides agree with TRBD1. Sequenced sample: PBMCs or T cells enriched from blood (not recorded which). This clonotype was sampled from a man aged 50 or older who had recovered from COVID-19. CDR3 sequence: CASSPTGGNGYTF. The nucleotide sequence is TGTGCCAGTAGCCCGACAGGGGGCAATGGCTACACCTTC.